A single sample is the source of the 20 T cell receptor beta chains below, sequenced in a study of blood T cells in healthy people across ages. A second PCR of 7 to 11 cycles used a sample-barcoded 5' primer and a J-beta primer mix. TCRdb processed the 5' RACE reads anew with MiXCR; each CDR3 protein has one entry. Of roughly 800,000 distinct CDR3 sequences in the sample, over 45% were seen once. Source material: blood. The receptor set was obtained from a man aged 25-45 years in good health.

Only a few counts were recorded for this clonotype. The gene calls are TRBV29-1 and TRBJ2-1; a weak D match, TRBD1 (6 bases). Trimming pared 8 bases from V and 6 bases from J, leaving 11 bases between. Germline CDR1 and CDR2: SQVTM and ANQGSEA. The CDR3 runs to 11 residues. DNA of the CDR3: TGCAGCTTCGGACAGACCAATGAGCAGTTCTTC. It encodes CSFGQTNEQFF.

This clonotype showed up just once. The V call is TRBV7-2, the J call TRBJ2-6, with 8 nucleotides matching TRBD1. CDR1 and CDR2 from the germline V gene are SGHTA and FQGNSA. This CDR3 contains 19 residues. J lost 2 bases, V lost 7 bases, and 16 bases had no gene match. The CDR3 spells CASTVRSGTGVPGANVLTF. As DNA, the CDR3 is TGTGCCAGCACCGTACGTTCGGGGACAGGAGTTCCTGGGGCCAACGTCCTGACTTTC.

The rearrangement uses TRBV20-1 and TRBJ2-3; D is perhaps TRBD2 (6 bases). Per the germline V gene, CDR1 is DFQATT and CDR2 is SNEGSKA (reference sequence). The CDR3 runs to 15 residues. The germline V and J ends were trimmed by 7 bases and 4 bases, with 21 bases remaining between them. The CDR3: CSELPGLRIADTQYF. The CDR3, as DNA: TGCAGTGAATTACCGGGACTGCGGATAGCAGATACGCAGTATTTT.

The chain is built from TRBV20-1 and TRBJ1-2; D remains ambiguous. The CDR3 totals 13 residues. Germline V gives CDR1 DFQATT, CDR2 SNEGSKA (reference sequence). The V end lost 0 bases, the J end lost 5 bases, and 10 bases lay between the germline ends. The CDR3 region has the DNA TGCAGTGCTAGAGATCAGACGGAATATGGCTACACCTTC. Translating it yields CSARDQTEYGYTF.

This clonotype appeared many times. V and J are TRBV7-3 and TRBJ2-2, with D hard to call. The germline V gene has CDR1 SGHTA and CDR2 FQGTGA. The CDR3 runs to 13 residues. V was cut by 0 bases and J by 7 bases, with 6 bases left in between. The CDR3 sequence is CASSLTVGGELFF. The CDR3 nucleotides read TGTGCCAGCAGCTTAACCGTAGGCGGGGAGCTGTTTTTT. The complete variable domain, with remaining parts taken from reference TRBV7-3 and TRBJ2-2, reads GAGVSQTPSNKVTEKGKYVELRCDPISGHTALYWYRQSLGQGPEFLIYFQGTGAADDSGLPNDRFFAVRPEGSVSTLKIQRTERGDSAVYLCASSLTVGGELFFGEGSRLTVL.

The chain links TRBV9 to TRBJ2-7; 9 positions match TRBD2. This CDR3 region has 17 residues. J lost 7 bases, V lost 0 bases, and 14 bases had no gene match. From germline, CDR1 is SGDLS and CDR2 YYNGEE. The CDR3 protein is CASSVGVAGAPYNEQYF. The CDR3 coding sequence is TGTGCCAGCAGCGTAGGGGTAGCGGGGGCCCCCTACAATGAGCAGTACTTC. Full variable domain (rest looked up from reference TRBV9 and TRBJ2-7): DSGVTQTPKHLITATGQRVTLRCSPRSGDLSVYWYQQSLDQGLQFLIQYYNGEERAKGNILERFSAQQFPDLHSELNLSSLELGDSALYFCASSVGVAGAPYNEQYFGPGTRLTVT.

J is TRBJ2-7 and V is TRBV7-8, with a weak D call TRBD1 (6 bases). CDR3 size: 17 residues. V lost 2 bases and J lost 5, with 22 bases in between. Germline V gene data show CDR1 as SGHVS and CDR2 as FQNEAQ. The CDR3 region has the DNA TGTGCCAGCAGCTTAACATTGGGGGCAGGGTTTTTGAACGAGCAGTACTTC. This gives the protein CASSLTLGAGFLNEQYF. The full variable domain, in which reference TRBV7-8 and TRBJ2-7 provide the parts outside the CDR3, is GAGVSQSPRYKVAKRGQDVALRCDPISGHVSLFWYQQALGQGPEFLTYFQNEAQLDKSGLPSDRFFAERPEGSVSTLKIQRTQQEDSAVYLCASSLTLGAGFLNEQYFGPGTRLTVT.

The chain has TRBV3-1 and TRBJ2-1, with D perhaps matching TRBD2 (6 bases). V lost 5 bases and J 5 bases, leaving 16 bases between the germline ends. The V gene's germline CDR1 is LGHDT and CDR2 YNNKEL (reference sequence). The CDR3 extends over 15 amino acids. CDR3 DNA: TGTGCCAGCAGCTGGCTCGGACGCGGGGACAATGAGCAGTTCTTC. Its translation: CASSWLGRGDNEQFF.

Remarks on this clonotype: No conserved phenylalanine or tryptophan ends this CDR3, so it is likely a read error. The genes are TRBV2 and TRBJ1-2; TRBD1 aligns across 8 bases. V shed 6 bases and J 4 bases; nucleotides not matched to a gene: 7. The CDR3 consists of 14 residues. Germline V gives CDR1 SNHLY, CDR2 FYNNEI. The CDR3 is CASRGDRTIYGYTL. CDR3 in DNA: TGTGCCAGCAGGGGGGACAGGACAATCTATGGCTACACCTTG.

This clonotype was picked up a small number of times. The chain employs TRBV4-2 and TRBJ1-6; possibly TRBD1 for D (6 bases). The CDR3 runs 14 residues. With 5 bases removed from V and 7 bases from J, the gap between germline ends came to 12 bases. Germline-derived CDR1 and CDR2 are LGHNA and YNFKEQ. The CDR3 nucleotides read TGTGCCAGCAGCGACCGGACAGTAAATTCACCCCTCCACTTT. Translation: CASSDRTVNSPLHF.

J is TRBJ1-1 and V is TRBV24-1, with D hard to call. CDR1 and CDR2 from the germline V gene are KGHDR and SFDVKD. This CDR3 contains 12 residues. V lost 3 bases to trimming and J lost 5 bases, with 6 bases between them. CDR3 bases: TGTGCCACCAGTGATGCCGGGACTGAAGCTTTCTTT. It yields the protein CATSDAGTEAFF.

The V call is TRBV19, the J call TRBJ2-7; 7 bases fit TRBD1. Germline V gene lookup returns CDR1 LNHDA and CDR2 SQIVND (reference sequence). CDR3 length: 16 residues. With V trimmed by 2 bases and J by 7 bases, 14 bases remained unmatched. The CDR3 loop is CASSISLGDSKGEQYF. DNA for the CDR3: TGTGCCAGTAGTATATCCCTTGGGGACAGCAAGGGTGAGCAGTACTTC.

This clonotype showed up just a few times. The rearrangement joins TRBV27 to TRBJ2-1; D remains ambiguous. The V gene lost 2 bases and the J gene lost 5 bases, with 10 bases spanning the gap. CDR1 MNHEY and CDR2 SMNVEV come from the germline V gene (reference sequence). There are 14 residues in the CDR3. CDR3 DNA sequence: TGTGCCAGCAGTTTAGACATCATGAACAATGAGCAGTTCTTC. Amino acid sequence: CASSLDIMNNEQFF.

In DNA form, the CDR3 reads TGTGCCAGCAGCCCACGGGGTAGCGGGTCTTCCAATGAGCAGTTCTTC. Its protein is CASSPRGSGSSNEQFF. This rearrangement joins TRBV5-4 to TRBJ2-1; 7 bases align to TRBD2. The V segment lost 4 bases and the J segment 6 bases; nucleotides outside the gene matches: 13. Germline CDR1 is SGHNT and CDR2 is YYREEE (reference sequence). The CDR3 loop spans 16 amino acids.

The chain recombines TRBV29-1 with TRBJ1-1; D is possibly TRBD1 (5 bases). Trimming removed 2 bases from V and 8 bases from J, with 15 bases in between. CDR3 length: 13 amino acids. Germline CDR1 SQVTM, CDR2 ANQGSEA. Here the CDR3 DNA reads TGCAGCGTTGAAAAGGGGAGACACCAAGAAGCTTTCTTT. This codes for CSVEKGRHQEAFF.

Remarks on this clonotype: A much larger clone differs from this one at a single base, so this may be a read error. This rearrangement joins TRBV20-1 to TRBJ1-2; the D is unclear. Germline-derived CDR1 and CDR2 are DFQATT and SNEGSKA (reference sequence). V was shortened by 4 bases and J by 4 bases, with 13 bases between the two germline ends. The CDR3 sequence is 13 residues long. In DNA form, the CDR3 reads TGCAGTGCTAACCGTCCCGGGAGCTATGGCTACACCTTC. This sequence encodes CSANRPGSYGYTF.

On this clonotype itself: Sequence at one end of the junction differs from germline and may be a read error. The genes are TRBV5-1 and TRBJ1-1, with D perhaps matching TRBD1 (5 bases). This CDR3 has 11 amino acids. Germline assignment: CDR1 SGHRS and CDR2 YFSETQ. CDR3: CASSYGGEAFF. CDR3 in DNA: TGTGCCAGCAGTTACGGGGGTGAAGCTTTCTTT.

The chain recombines TRBV12-3 or TRBV12-4 with TRBJ1-1; D not certain. V gave up 1 base and J gave up 3 bases, with 6 bases separating them. The CDR3 covers 13 residues. CDR3 amino acids: CASSLVGYTEAFF. For the CDR3, the DNA is TGTGCCAGCAGTTTAGTGGGATACACTGAAGCTTTCTTT.

The V call is TRBV28, the J call TRBJ2-1, with 9 bases lining up with TRBD1. After removal of 6 bases from V and 9 bases from J, the junction contained 18 bases not matched to a gene. The CDR3 is 17 amino acids. The germline V gene has CDR1 MDHEN and CDR2 SYDVKM. The chain's CDR3 is CASSFSFLGTGQGEQFF. DNA of the CDR3: TGTGCCAGCAGCTTTTCTTTCCTCGGGACAGGGCAGGGTGAGCAGTTCTTC.

The rearrangement links TRBV6-1 to TRBJ2-7, with 7 bases matching TRBD1. CDR1 and CDR2 from the germline V gene are MNHNS and SASEGT. The J segment lost 3 bases and the V segment lost 4 bases, leaving 9 bases of the junction unmatched. This CDR3 is 15 amino acids long. CDR3 protein: CASSGDSAPGYEQYF. CDR3 nucleotides: TGTGCCAGCAGTGGGGACAGCGCCCCCGGCTACGAGCAGTACTTC.